This T cell receptor beta chain was retrieved from a study of early T cells in non-severe SARS-CoV-2 infection. Separate cDNA molecules each had unique molecular identifiers attached to them. One entry per CDR3 protein, called by TCRdb with MiXCR from the 5' RACE reads. Here the sample spans about 39,000 distinct CDR3 sequences, 5.5% being singletons. This clonotype was observed many times. This CDR3 contains 14 residues. The V gene lost 5 bases and the J gene lost 6 bases, with 14 bases spanning the gap. The germline gives CDR1 SGHTA, CDR2 FQGNSA. The sequencing used whole blood, collected at baseline. The sequence was obtained from an adult who was a healthcare worker with PCR-confirmed SARS-CoV-2 infection or an uninfected control (not recorded which). The chain joins TRBV7-2 to TRBJ1-5; possible D gene TRBD1, 5 bases. CDR3 DNA: TGTGCCAGCAGCCGAGGACATTTAGCTCAGCCCCAGCATTTT. It translates to CASSRGHLAQPQHF.